These T cell receptor beta chains were read from a single sample in a study of T cell repertoires in cytomegalovirus infection. TCRdb passed the reads through MiXCR, listing each CDR3 protein once. Of approximately 120,000 distinct CDR3 sequences in the sample, roughly 30% were seen once. Their antigens are not known. Here the sequenced sample was CD8+ T cells from cultured PBMCs, taken from culture after CMV antigen stimulation. Source of these receptors: a human donor in good health (CMV status not recorded). Some clones in this sample may be carry-over from other donors' samples. CDR3s include the opening cysteine and the closing phenylalanine or tryptophan. Each record gives: clone size, D gene, J gene, V gene, CDR3 DNA, CDR3 protein. D genes are given only for firm matches. Clone size is stated in some rows and not others, as once, few, many or a class when expanded.

>few|TRBD2|TRBJ2-7|TRBV20-1
TGCAGTGCTAGAGATCGCACTAGCGGGGACACCGAGCAGTACTTC
CSARDRTSGDTEQYF
>-|-|TRBJ2-2|TRBV5-4
TGTGCCAGCAGCTTACAAGGACAAGCGAACACCGGGGAGCTGTTTTTT
CASSLQGQANTGELFF
>-|-|TRBJ2-2|TRBV5-6
TGTGCCAGCAGCTTGGCAGGGGCGGCAGGGCGGCCCGGGGAGCTGTTTTTT
CASSLAGAAGRPGELFF
>many|-|TRBJ2-7|TRBV2
TGTGCCAGCAGCATCAGCTACGAGCAGTACTTC
CASSISYEQYF
>few|-|TRBJ2-2|TRBV27
TGTGCCAGCAGTTTTGAGGGGGCGAACACCGGGGAGCTGTTTTTT
CASSFEGANTGELFF
>few|-|TRBJ2-1|TRBV28
TGTGCCAGCAGTTTATTATCACAGAATACATACAATGAGCAGTTCTTC
CASSLLSQNTYNEQFF
>-|TRBD1|TRBJ1-1|TRBV7-9
TGTGCCAGCAGCGCGGACAGGGGCTGGAACACTGAAGCTTTCTTT
CASSADRGWNTEAFF
>-|TRBD2|TRBJ2-5|TRBV15
TGTGCCACCAGCAGAGATCGAGCGGGGCAAGAGACCCAGTACTTC
CATSRDRAGQETQYF
>-|-|TRBJ1-1|TRBV3-1
TGTGCCAGCAGCCAAGTTGGGGGAAATGAAGCTTTCTTT
CASSQVGGNEAFF
>-|TRBD1|TRBJ2-7|TRBV19
TGTGCCAGTAGTATGCTCCCCACAGGGGGTTACGAGCAGTACTTC
CASSMLPTGGYEQYF
>-|TRBD1|TRBJ2-7|TRBV27
TGTGCCAGCAGTCTCCGACAGGGCGAGCAGTACTTC
CASSLRQGEQYF
>few|-|TRBJ2-2|TRBV24-1
TGTGCCACCGGACGCGGGACGTCGAACACCGGGGAGCTGTTTTTT
CATGRGTSNTGELFF
>-|-|TRBJ2-5|TRBV10-3
TGTGCCATCAGTGAGGCGGGGGCCTCTCAAGAGACCCAGTACTTC
CAISEAGASQETQYF
>-|-|TRBJ1-2|TRBV7-6
TGTGCCAGCAGCCAGGACAGCTATGGCTACACCTTC
CASSQDSYGYTF
>-|-|TRBJ2-7|TRBV3-1
TGTGCCAGCAGCCAAGGGACTCTTTACGAGCAGTACTTC
CASSQGTLYEQYF
>-|TRBD2|TRBJ2-1|TRBV15
TGTGCCACCAGCAGAGATAGCGGGGGGGCCGATGAGCAGTTCTTC
CATSRDSGGADEQFF
>-|-|TRBJ2-7|TRBV11-2
TGTGCCAGCAGCCCTGGCGGGGGGGGACAGGGGTTGAAGCAGTACTTC
CASSPGGGGQGLKQYF
>-|-|TRBJ1-3|TRBV20-1
TGCAGTGCTCCTGTGTGGGACAAAAAAAACTCTGGAAACACCATATATTTT
CSAPVWDKKNSGNTIYF
>-|-|TRBJ1-1|TRBV6-5
TGTGCCAGCCTTACTTATCAGAACACTGAAGCTTTCTTT
CASLTYQNTEAFF
>-|-|TRBJ2-1|TRBV28
TGTGCCAGCAGTCACAATTACGGGGGCAATGAGCAGTTCTTC
CASSHNYGGNEQFF
>few|-|TRBJ1-1|TRBV7-6
TGTGCCAGCAGCCCCCACATAGGCACTGAAGCTTTCTTT
CASSPHIGTEAFF
>-|-|TRBJ1-5|TRBV12-5
TGTGCTAGTGGTTTGGCGGGGAATCAGCCCCAGCATTTT
CASGLAGNQPQHF
>-|-|TRBJ2-7|TRBV5-1
TGCGCCAGCAGCTGGGTCGGGGCTGGGTCCGAGCAGTACTTC
CASSWVGAGSEQYF
>few|-|TRBJ2-1|TRBV6-1
TGTGCCAGCAGTGAAAATCCCCCGGACAGTACATACAATGAGCAGTTCTTC
CASSENPPDSTYNEQFF
>-|TRBD1|TRBJ2-4|TRBV27
TGTGCCAGCAGTCCCAGACAGGGGGCAGCCAAAAACATTCAGTACTTC
CASSPRQGAAKNIQYF
>few|TRBD2|TRBJ2-5|TRBV11-2
TGTGCCAGCAGCTGGGGGGGGAAGGGAGAGACCCAGTACTTC
CASSWGGKGETQYF
>many|-|TRBJ2-5|TRBV7-6
TGTGCCAGCAGCCCTAGCGACACCCTGGGGGAGACCCAGTACTTC
CASSPSDTLGETQYF
>-|-|TRBJ2-3|TRBV24-1
TGTGCCACCAGTGATTTGGCAAATACGCAGTATTTT
CATSDLANTQYF
>-|-|TRBJ2-1|TRBV7-8
TGTGCCAGCAGCTTAGGGACCAGCCGTGAGCAGTTCTTC
CASSLGTSREQFF
>-|-|TRBJ2-2|TRBV4-1
TGCGCCAGCAGCCCCGAACCCACAGGGAGGGCCGGGGAGCTGTTTTTT
CASSPEPTGRAGELFF
>few|-|TRBJ2-3|TRBV7-6
TGTGCCAGCAGCACCACCTCTAGCACAGATACGCAGTATTTT
CASSTTSSTDTQYF
>many|TRBD1|TRBJ2-1|TRBV28
TGTGCCAGCAGTTCCCCCCCGGACAGGGCTCAGAATGAGCAGTTCTTC
CASSSPPDRAQNEQFF
>once|-|TRBJ2-3|TRBV7-8
TGTGCCAGCCTTCAGCACCTGACTGGCACAGATACGCAGTATTTT
CASLQHLTGTDTQYF